The 10 T cell receptor beta chains presented below share a single source sample, sequenced in a study of graft-versus-host responses after intestinal transplantation (dated by TCRdb to the early 2020s). What the time point label conveys for this sample: cells obtained before transplantation from donor or recipient. The library relied on the immunoSEQ multiplex PCR assay. In its TCRdb copy, this immuneACCESS table keeps in-frame sequences only and misses some clones. Where compared with another copy, unresolved V genes explain less than half of these, and the others have no known cause. The sample profile shows under 100,000 clones; just under 95% of them were found once. Roughly 0.37% of the sample is taken by the ten largest. These TCRs are of unknown antigen specificity. Material: unstimulated CD8+ T cells sorted from spleen or lymph node cells, obtained before transplant. These receptors were taken from a human donor who was the organ donor for an intestinal transplant.

The chain uses TRBV4-1 and TRBJ1-2; perhaps TRBD1 as D (5 bases). CDR1 is MGHRA and CDR2 is YSYEKL in the germline V gene. The CDR3 is 15 amino acids. Trimming took off 0 bases at V and 5 bases at J, with 13 bases between the two ends. Here the CDR3 reads CASSQDRAGWYGYTF. The CDR3 DNA is TGCGCCAGCAGCCAAGATCGGGCAGGGTGGTATGGCTACACCTTC.

The genes are TRBV25-1 and TRBJ2-4; D is unclear. This CDR3 has 15 amino acids. Per the germline V gene, CDR1 is MGHDK and CDR2 is SYGVNS. Trimming cost V 6 bases and J 0 bases, with 12 bases left between them. The chain's CDR3 is CASSKTPKAKNIQYF. CDR3 nucleotide sequence: TGTGCCAGCAGCAAGACACCGAAAGCCAAAAACATTCAGTACTTC. The whole variable domain, filled in from reference TRBV25-1 and TRBJ2-4, reads EADIYQTPRYLVIGTGKKITLECSQTMGHDKMYWYQQDPGMELHLIHYSYGVNSTEKGDLSSESTVSRIRTEHFPLTLESARPSHTSQYLCASSKTPKAKNIQYFGAGTRLSVL.

V usage is TRBV9 and J usage is TRBJ2-1; perhaps TRBD2 as D (7 bases). Looked up from germline, CDR1 is SGDLS and CDR2 is YYNGEE. Trimming removed 0 bases from V and 7 bases from J, with 17 bases in between. The CDR3 runs to 16 residues. The CDR3: CASSVVGGGAWNEQFF. Written as DNA, the CDR3 is TGTGCCAGCAGCGTAGTCGGCGGGGGCGCTTGGAATGAGCAGTTCTTC.

This clone was seen a few times. The sample contains more than one DNA sequence encoding this CDR3. The CDR3 DNA is TGTGCCAGCTCTCCGGGGGCTGAAGCTTTCTTT. It yields the protein CASSPGAEAFF. The genes are TRBV7-9 and TRBJ1-1, with D perhaps TRBD1 (5 bases). The V end was cut by 8 bases, the J end by 6 bases, with 10 bases between. CDR3 length equals 11 residues. Per the germline V gene, CDR1 is SEHNR and CDR2 is FQNEAQ (reference sequence). The full variable domain, rest sourced from reference TRBV7-9 and TRBJ1-1, is DTGVSQNPRHKITKRGQNVTFRCDPISEHNRLYWYRQTLGQGPEFLTYFQNEAQLEKSRLLSDRFSAERPKGSFSTLEIQRTEQGDSAMYLCASSPGAEAFFGQGTRLTVV.

V and J are TRBV7-8 and TRBJ1-6, with a possible D match to TRBD1 (5 bases). Trimming left V 5 bases short and J 4 bases short, with 18 bases between. This CDR3 contains 17 residues. CDR1 and CDR2 (germline): SGHVS, FQNEAQ. CDR3 bases: TGTGCCAGCAGCCCGCCGGACGGGGGAAATTATAATTCACCCCTCCACTTT. Protein sequence: CASSPPDGGNYNSPLHF.

The genes are TRBV2 and TRBJ2-7; 8 bases agree with TRBD1. This CDR3 spans 15 amino acids. Germline lookup yields CDR1 SNHLY and CDR2 FYNNEI. Losses at the gene ends were 6 bases for V and 5 bases for J; bases not matched to a gene: 12. CDR3 residues: CASSQPGQVYHEQYF. CDR3 bases: TGTGCCAGCAGCCAACCGGGACAGGTATACCACGAGCAGTACTTC.

The chain joins TRBV4-2 to TRBJ1-1, with TRBD1 as a possible D gene (6 bases). This CDR3 is built from 15 residues. CDR1 LGHNA and CDR2 YNFKEQ come from the germline V gene. The V and J ends lost 3 bases and 3 bases respectively, with 14 bases between them. The CDR3 DNA is TGTGCCAGCAGCCAGGACACAGGGTGGGACACTGAAGCTTTCTTT. Its protein is CASSQDTGWDTEAFF.

The chain joins TRBV6-1 to TRBJ1-1; D not certain. Trimming pared 6 bases from V and 4 bases from J, leaving 6 bases between. The CDR3 has 11 amino acids. Germline CDR1 and CDR2: MNHNS and SASEGT. The CDR3 DNA sequence: TGTGCCAGCAGCTTAGCCACTGAAGCTTTCTTT. Amino acid sequence: CASSLATEAFF.

The genes are TRBV27 and TRBJ2-7; D might be TRBD1 (6 bases). The V gene lost 0 bases and the J gene lost 4 bases, with 10 bases spanning the gap. In germline, CDR1 is MNHEY, CDR2 SMNVEV (reference sequence). This CDR3 contains 14 residues. Written as DNA, the CDR3 is TGTGCCAGCAGTTTATCAGGACAGCAATACGAGCAGTACTTC. Encoded protein: CASSLSGQQYEQYF.

This sequence joins TRBV27 and TRBJ1-1; 10 bases are shared with TRBD1. After removal of 7 bases from V and 4 bases from J, the junction contained 3 bases not matched to a gene. Germline CDR1 and CDR2: MNHEY and SMNVEV (reference sequence). CDR3 length equals 13 residues. The CDR3 region is CASTRTGGTEAFF. In DNA form, the CDR3 reads TGTGCCAGCACTCGGACAGGGGGCACTGAAGCTTTCTTT.